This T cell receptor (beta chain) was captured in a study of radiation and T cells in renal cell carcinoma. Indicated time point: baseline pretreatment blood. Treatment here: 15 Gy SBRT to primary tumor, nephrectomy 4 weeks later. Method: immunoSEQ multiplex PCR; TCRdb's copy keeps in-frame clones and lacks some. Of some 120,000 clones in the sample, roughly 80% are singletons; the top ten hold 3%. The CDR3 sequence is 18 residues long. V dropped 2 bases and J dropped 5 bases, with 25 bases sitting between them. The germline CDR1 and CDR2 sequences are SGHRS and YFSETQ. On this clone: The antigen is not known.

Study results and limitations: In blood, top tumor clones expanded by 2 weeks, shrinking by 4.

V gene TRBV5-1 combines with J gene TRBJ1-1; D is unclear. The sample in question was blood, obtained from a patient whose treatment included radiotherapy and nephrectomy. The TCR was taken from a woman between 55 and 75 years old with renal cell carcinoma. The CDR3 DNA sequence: TGCGCCAGCAGCTTTGGGTTAGGGATGACGGCCATTGGAACTGAAGCTTTCTTT. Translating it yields CASSFGLGMTAIGTEAFF.